The TCR beta chain under discussion was sequenced for a study of blood T cell repertoires in COVID-19. Whole-study context: Researchers got acute and convalescent COVID-19 samples from the United States, Italy and Spain. PBMCs, B-cell-depleted T cells, or T cells were the source of the cDNA or gDNA that made up the material.

Germline CDR1 MNHEY, CDR2 SVGAGI. The V end lost 7 bases, the J end lost 1 base, and 16 bases lay between the germline ends. The CDR3 loop spans 15 amino acids. In the authors' workflow: Nucleated cell number was recorded as an estimate derived from reference gene primer amplification. The protocol was immunoSEQ multiplex PCR, while the TCRdb copy is restricted to in-frame clones and leaves out a portion. V and J calls and clone size are given by that table; D and trimming were obtained from the DNA. The sample consists of hundreds of thousands of clones, 85% to 90% of them appearing once. Enrollment of patients from Seattle took place during active infection, with longitudinal follow-up.

The source is a woman between 50 and 59 years old with COVID-19, enrolled during active disease. Sequencing was done on a sample of peripheral blood. The V and J genes are TRBV6-5 and TRBJ1-1, with a possible D match to TRBD1 (6 bases). The CDR3 is CASKQPGHQNTEAFF. CDR3 coding DNA: TGTGCCAGCAAACAGCCGGGACACCAGAACACTGAAGCTTTCTTT.